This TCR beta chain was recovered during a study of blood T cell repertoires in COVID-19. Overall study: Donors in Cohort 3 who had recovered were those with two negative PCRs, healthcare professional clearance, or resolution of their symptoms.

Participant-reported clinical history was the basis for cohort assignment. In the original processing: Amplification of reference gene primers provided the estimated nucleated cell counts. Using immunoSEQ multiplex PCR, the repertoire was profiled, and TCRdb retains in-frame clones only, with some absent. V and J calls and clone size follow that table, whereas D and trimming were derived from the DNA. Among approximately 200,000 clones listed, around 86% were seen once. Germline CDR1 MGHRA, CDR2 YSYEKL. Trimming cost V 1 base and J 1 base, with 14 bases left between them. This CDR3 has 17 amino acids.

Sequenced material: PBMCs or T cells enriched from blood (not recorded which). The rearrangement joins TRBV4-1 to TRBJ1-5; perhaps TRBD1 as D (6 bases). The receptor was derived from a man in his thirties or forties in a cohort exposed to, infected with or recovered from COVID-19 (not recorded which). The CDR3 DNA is TGCGCCAGCAGCCAAGGTGGGGGGGGCGTCAGCAATCAGCCCCAGCATTTT. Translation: CASSQGGGGVSNQPQHF.